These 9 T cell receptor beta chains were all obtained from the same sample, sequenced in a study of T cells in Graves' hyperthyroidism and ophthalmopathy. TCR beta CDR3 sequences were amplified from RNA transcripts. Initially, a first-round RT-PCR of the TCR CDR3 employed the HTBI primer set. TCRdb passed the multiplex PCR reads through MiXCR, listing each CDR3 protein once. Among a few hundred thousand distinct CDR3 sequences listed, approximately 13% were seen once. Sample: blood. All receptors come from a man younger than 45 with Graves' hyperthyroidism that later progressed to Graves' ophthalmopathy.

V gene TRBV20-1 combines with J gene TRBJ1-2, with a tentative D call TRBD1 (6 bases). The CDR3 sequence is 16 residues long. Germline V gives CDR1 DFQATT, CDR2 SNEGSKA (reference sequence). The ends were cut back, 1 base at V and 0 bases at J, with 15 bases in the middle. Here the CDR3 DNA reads TGCAGTGCTAGAGTACAGGGAGTTGGTACTAACTATGGCTACACCTTC. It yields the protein CSARVQGVGTNYGYTF.

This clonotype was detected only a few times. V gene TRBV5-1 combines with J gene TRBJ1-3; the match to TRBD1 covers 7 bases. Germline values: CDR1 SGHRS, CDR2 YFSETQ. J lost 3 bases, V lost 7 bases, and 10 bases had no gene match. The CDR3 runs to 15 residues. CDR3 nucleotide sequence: TGCGCCAGCTCCTCGAGAGGGGGCTTTGGAAACACCATATATTTT. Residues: CASSSRGGFGNTIYF. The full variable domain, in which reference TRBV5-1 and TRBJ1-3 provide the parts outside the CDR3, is KAGVTQTPRYLIKTRGQQVTLSCSPISGHRSVSWYQQTPGQGLQFLFEYFSETQRNKGNFPGRFSGRQFSNSRSEMNVSTLELGDSALYLCASSSRGGFGNTIYFGEGSWLTVV.

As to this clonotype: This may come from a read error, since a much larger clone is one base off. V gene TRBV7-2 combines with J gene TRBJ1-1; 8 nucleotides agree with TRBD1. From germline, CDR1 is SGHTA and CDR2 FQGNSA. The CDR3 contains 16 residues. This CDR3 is CASSLPQDRVNTEACF. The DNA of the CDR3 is TGTGCCAGCAGCTTACCCCAGGACAGGGTGAACACTGAAGCTTGCTTT.

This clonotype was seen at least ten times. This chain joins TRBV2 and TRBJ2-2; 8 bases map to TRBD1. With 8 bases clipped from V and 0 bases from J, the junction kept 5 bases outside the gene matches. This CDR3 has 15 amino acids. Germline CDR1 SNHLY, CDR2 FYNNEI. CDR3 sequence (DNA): TGTGCCAGCCAACAGGGGGATTCGAACACCGGGGAGCTGTTTTTT. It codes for CASQQGDSNTGELFF.

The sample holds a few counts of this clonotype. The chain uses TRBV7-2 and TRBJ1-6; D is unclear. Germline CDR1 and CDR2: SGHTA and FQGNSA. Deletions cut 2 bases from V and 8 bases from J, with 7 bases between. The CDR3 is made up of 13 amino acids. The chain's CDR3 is CASSLTGDSPLHF. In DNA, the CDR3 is TGTGCCAGCAGCTTAACCGGGGATTCACCCCTCCACTTT.

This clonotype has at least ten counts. This CDR3 reads CASSLLGYYEQYF. CDR3 bases: TGTGCCAGCAGCTTACTAGGTTACTACGAGCAGTACTTC. The chain recombines TRBV7-9 with TRBJ2-7; no reliable D call. Germline V lookup: CDR1 SEHNR, CDR2 FQNEAQ (reference sequence). This CDR3 spans 13 amino acids. V lost 2 bases, J lost 3 bases, and 8 bases lay in between.

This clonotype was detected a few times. CDR3 DNA sequence: TGTGCCAGCTCACCACCTGGGCAGGGTGGGTTCCAGTTCTTC. This sequence encodes CASSPPGQGGFQFF. The chain uses TRBV18 and TRBJ2-1, with D perhaps TRBD1 (5 bases). Trimming stripped 0 bases from V and 13 bases from J, with 16 bases between. The length of the CDR3 is 14 residues. Germline V CDR1 and CDR2: KGHSH, LQKENI.

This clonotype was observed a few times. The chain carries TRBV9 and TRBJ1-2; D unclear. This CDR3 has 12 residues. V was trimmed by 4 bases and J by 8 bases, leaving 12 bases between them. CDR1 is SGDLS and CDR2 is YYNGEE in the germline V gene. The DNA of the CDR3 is TGTGCCAGCAGCAGGACCCGGGCCGGCTACACCTTC. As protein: CASSRTRAGYTF.

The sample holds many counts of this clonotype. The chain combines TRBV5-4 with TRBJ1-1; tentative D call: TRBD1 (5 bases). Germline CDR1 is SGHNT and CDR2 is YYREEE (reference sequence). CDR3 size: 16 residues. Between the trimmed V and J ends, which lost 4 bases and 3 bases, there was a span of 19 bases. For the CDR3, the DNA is TGTGCCAGCAGCCCGGGGGGGTGGGGCCAAGACACTGAAGCTTTCTTT. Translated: CASSPGGWGQDTEAFF. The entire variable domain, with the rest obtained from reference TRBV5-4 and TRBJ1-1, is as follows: ETGVTQSPTHLIKTRGQQVTLRCSSQSGHNTVSWYQQALGQGPQFIFQYYREEENGRGNFPPRFSGLQFPNYSSELNVNALELDDSALYLCASSPGGWGQDTEAFFGQGTRLTVV.